The rows below give T cell receptor beta chains drawn from one sample of a study of T cell responses to AZD1222 COVID-19 vaccine. Using immunoSEQ multiplex PCR, the repertoire was profiled, and TCRdb retains in-frame clones only, with some absent. The repertoire holds some 74,000 clones, 70% to 90% seen once, with approximately 1.2% in the top ten. This material consisted of peripheral blood, taken 28 days after the second AZD1222 dose. The receptor source for this set is an adult who received the AZD1222 COVID-19 vaccine. Each CDR3 is given with its conserved first and last residue. D genes are given only for firm matches. The size field is filled for only some rows; it gives once, few, many or a size class.

TGTGCCAGCTCACCGGGAAGAACAAGGGATCTTGAAGCTTTCTTT,CASSPGRTRDLEAFF,TRBV18,TRBJ1-1,NA,NA
TGTGCCAGCAGCCAAGAGACTCAAAGCTCCTACAATGAGCAGTTCTTC,CASSQETQSSYNEQFF,TRBV4-2,TRBJ2-1,NA,once
TGTGCCAGCAGTTACGCCTCCGGGGTCCCCTATGGCTACACCTTC,CASSYASGVPYGYTF,TRBV7-9,TRBJ1-2,NA,NA
TGTGCCAGCAGTAACGTGGCATACGGGACTGAAGCTTTCTTT,CASSNVAYGTEAFF,TRBV6-2/TRBV6-3,TRBJ1-1,NA,NA
TGTGCCAGCAGCTCTGAAGACAGTTACAATGAGCAGTTCTTC,CASSSEDSYNEQFF,TRBV11-3,TRBJ2-1,NA,NA
TGTGCCAGCCGTCGGTATAGCAATCAGCCCCAGCATTTT,CASRRYSNQPQHF,TRBV6-5,TRBJ1-5,NA,once
TGTGCCAGCAGCTTCTCCAACAGTCAAGAGACCCAGTACTTC,CASSFSNSQETQYF,TRBV7-3,TRBJ2-5,NA,NA
TGTGCCAGCAGCGTCAACGGGGGAGAGACCCAGTACTTC,CASSVNGGETQYF,TRBV9,TRBJ2-5,NA,NA
TGTGCCATCAGTAGCGCGAACACTGAAGCTTTCTTT,CAISSANTEAFF,TRBV10-3,TRBJ1-1,NA,NA
TGTGCCAGCAGCTTAGGTTCACCCCGAAGCGGCCAAGAGACCCAGTACTTC,CASSLGSPRSGQETQYF,TRBV7-3,TRBJ2-5,NA,NA
TGCGCCAGCACCTACCCGACAGGGACGGATCAGCCCCAGCATTTT,CASTYPTGTDQPQHF,TRBV10-1,TRBJ1-5,TRBD1,NA
TGTGCCAGTAGTATAGGGATGGCAACTAATGAAAAACTGTTTTTT,CASSIGMATNEKLFF,TRBV19,TRBJ1-4,NA,NA
TGTGCCAGCAGGGGACTAGCGGCGAACACCGGGGAGCTGTTTTTT,CASRGLAANTGELFF,TRBV2,TRBJ2-2,TRBD2,NA
TGTGCCAGCAGCCAGACCGGGACAGGGACCAACGAGCAGTACTTC,CASSQTGTGTNEQYF,TRBV5-4,TRBJ2-7,TRBD1,NA
TGTGCCAGCAGCGCGCGACAGGGGGCTTTTGGCTACACCTTC,CASSARQGAFGYTF,TRBV7-9,TRBJ1-2,TRBD1,NA
TGTGCCAGCTCACCAACAACGTATACCTCCGGGACAGCAAACACTGAAGCTTTCTTT,CASSPTTYTSGTANTEAFF,TRBV18,TRBJ1-1,TRBD1,NA
TGTGCCAGCCCGGGACAAAGTAACTATGGCTACACCTTC,CASPGQSNYGYTF,TRBV6-5,TRBJ1-2,NA,NA
TGCGCCAGCAGCCAAGGTCAGGGGGCGAACACTGAAGCTTTCTTT,CASSQGQGANTEAFF,TRBV4-1,TRBJ1-1,TRBD1,NA
TGTGCCAGCAGTACTGGACAGCAGAACACTGAAGCTTTCTTT,CASSTGQQNTEAFF,TRBV25-1,TRBJ1-1,NA,NA
TGTGCCTGGAGTGACCAGGAGGATAGGCCCCAGCATTTT,CAWSDQEDRPQHF,TRBV30,TRBJ1-5,NA,NA
TGTGCCAGCAGCTTAGCAGCAGGGGGAGGCTCACCCCTCCACTTT,CASSLAAGGGSPLHF,TRBV11-2,TRBJ1-6,TRBD1,once
TGTGCCTGGAGGGGAGCGGGATACACCGGGGAGCTGTTTTTT,CAWRGAGYTGELFF,TRBV30,TRBJ2-2,TRBD2,NA
TGTGCCAGCAGCCAAATGCAGGGGAACATTCAGTACTTC,CASSQMQGNIQYF,TRBV3-1/TRBV3-2,TRBJ2-4,NA,NA
TGTGCCAGCAGTGAACGAATCGGGACTAGCGGGTACACCGGGGAGCTGTTTTTT,CASSERIGTSGYTGELFF,TRBV6-1,TRBJ2-2,TRBD2,NA
TGTGCCAGTAGTTCGTCCCATGCCCTGAACACTGAAGCTTTCTTT,CASSSSHALNTEAFF,TRBV19,TRBJ1-1,NA,NA
TGTGCCAGCAGCTACGACACGTACTACGAGCAGTACTTC,CASSYDTYYEQYF,TRBV5-4,TRBJ2-7,NA,NA
TGCGCCAGCAGCTTGGGGCAGGAGGGGGATACGCAGTATTTT,CASSLGQEGDTQYF,TRBV5-1,TRBJ2-3,NA,once
TGTGCCAGCAGCAGGGACAGGGATGAACAGCCCCAGCATTTT,CASSRDRDEQPQHF,TRBV5-6,TRBJ1-5,TRBD1,NA
TGTGCCAGCAGTTACCTGAACGGGCCCCAGCATTTT,CASSYLNGPQHF,TRBV6-5,TRBJ1-5,NA,NA
TGTGCCAGCAGCTTCACCCCCGGCGCCAGCTATGGCTACACCTTC,CASSFTPGASYGYTF,TRBV5-5,TRBJ1-2,NA,NA
TGTGCCAGCAGCCCACCCGTGTTCTCTGGAAACACCATATATTTT,CASSPPVFSGNTIYF,TRBV11-2,TRBJ1-3,NA,NA
TGTGCCAGCAGCCAGGAGGTCCCCTATGGCTACACCTTC,CASSQEVPYGYTF,TRBV3-1/TRBV3-2,TRBJ1-2,NA,NA
TGTGCCAGCAGTTGGGACAGGGGGCAGAGGACTGAAGCTTTCTTT,CASSWDRGQRTEAFF,TRBV6-5,TRBJ1-1,TRBD1,NA
TGTGCCAGCAGTGTAGGGTCCGGCCTTACCGGGGAGCTGTTTTTT,CASSVGSGLTGELFF,TRBV2,TRBJ2-2,NA,once
TGTGCCAGCTTCATTATCGTGAACACTGAAGCTTTCTTT,CASFIIVNTEAFF,TRBV6-5,TRBJ1-1,NA,NA
TGTGCCAGCAGTCCTCATACTGGAAACACCATATATTTT,CASSPHTGNTIYF,TRBV12-3/TRBV12-4,TRBJ1-3,NA,NA
TGTGCCAGCAGCGTCGGACAGGGGGAACAGTTCTTC,CASSVGQGEQFF,TRBV11-2,TRBJ2-1,TRBD1,NA
TGTGCCAGCGCCGATAGCAATCAGCCCCAGCATTTT,CASADSNQPQHF,TRBV12-3/TRBV12-4,TRBJ1-5,NA,few
TGTGCCAGCTCACCGGGGTTCAGCAATTCACCCCTCCACTTT,CASSPGFSNSPLHF,TRBV18,TRBJ1-6,NA,NA
TGTGCCAGTAGTTACGTCGGCGGGAGCTGGGAGCAGTACTTC,CASSYVGGSWEQYF,TRBV19,TRBJ2-7,TRBD2,NA
TGTGCCAGCTCACCACGCCAGGGGTATGACAATGAGCAGTTCTTC,CASSPRQGYDNEQFF,TRBV18,TRBJ2-1,NA,NA
TGTGCCAGCAGTAAAGACGGAGAGGAGACCCAGTACTTC,CASSKDGEETQYF,TRBV27,TRBJ2-5,NA,NA
TGTGCCAGCAGCCCTCAAACGGTTAACAATGAGCAGTTCTTC,CASSPQTVNNEQFF,TRBV9,TRBJ2-1,NA,NA
TGCAGCGGCACAGGGGGAACTTCCTACGAGCAGTACTTC,CSGTGGTSYEQYF,TRBV29-1,TRBJ2-7,TRBD1,NA
TGTGCCAGCAGCTTGGGCGGGACTAGGGGGGAGCAGTACTTC,CASSLGGTRGEQYF,TRBV28,TRBJ2-7,TRBD2,NA
TGTGCCAGCAGCTTAGGACAGGGGCTATCGAAGACCCAGTACTTC,CASSLGQGLSKTQYF,TRBV11-2,TRBJ2-5,TRBD1,NA
TGTGCCAGCAGTTCCAGACTAGCGGGGGCGATGAATGAGCAGTTCTTC,CASSSRLAGAMNEQFF,TRBV27,TRBJ2-1,TRBD2,NA
TGTGCCAGCAGTCCGGACAGCTCCCTCACTGAAGCTTTCTTT,CASSPDSSLTEAFF,TRBV6-1,TRBJ1-1,NA,NA
TGTGCCAGCAGCTTATTCAGGGACAATGAGCAGTTCTTC,CASSLFRDNEQFF,TRBV7-3,TRBJ2-1,NA,few
TGTGCCAGCAGCTTTCCGCGGGAGACTCTCTACGAGCAGTACTTC,CASSFPRETLYEQYF,TRBV7-8,TRBJ2-7,TRBD2,NA
TGTGCCAGCAGACAAAGGGGGACAGGGGGGACCTACGAGCAGTACTTC,CASRQRGTGGTYEQYF,TRBV27,TRBJ2-7,TRBD1,NA
TGCGCCAGCAGCCAAGAGAGCGGGGTTTCGAACTATGGCTACACCTTC,CASSQESGVSNYGYTF,TRBV4-1,TRBJ1-2,NA,NA
TGCGCCAGCAGCTTGCGTCAGGGGACAAATGAGCAGTTCTTC,CASSLRQGTNEQFF,TRBV5-1,TRBJ2-1,NA,NA
TGTGCCACCAGTGATTCGGAAGGCCGCTACACCTTC,CATSDSEGRYTF,TRBV24-1,TRBJ1-2,NA,NA
TGTGCCAGCAGCCGATCCCAGGGTGGAAATCAGCCCCAGCATTTT,CASSRSQGGNQPQHF,TRBV6-5,TRBJ1-5,NA,NA